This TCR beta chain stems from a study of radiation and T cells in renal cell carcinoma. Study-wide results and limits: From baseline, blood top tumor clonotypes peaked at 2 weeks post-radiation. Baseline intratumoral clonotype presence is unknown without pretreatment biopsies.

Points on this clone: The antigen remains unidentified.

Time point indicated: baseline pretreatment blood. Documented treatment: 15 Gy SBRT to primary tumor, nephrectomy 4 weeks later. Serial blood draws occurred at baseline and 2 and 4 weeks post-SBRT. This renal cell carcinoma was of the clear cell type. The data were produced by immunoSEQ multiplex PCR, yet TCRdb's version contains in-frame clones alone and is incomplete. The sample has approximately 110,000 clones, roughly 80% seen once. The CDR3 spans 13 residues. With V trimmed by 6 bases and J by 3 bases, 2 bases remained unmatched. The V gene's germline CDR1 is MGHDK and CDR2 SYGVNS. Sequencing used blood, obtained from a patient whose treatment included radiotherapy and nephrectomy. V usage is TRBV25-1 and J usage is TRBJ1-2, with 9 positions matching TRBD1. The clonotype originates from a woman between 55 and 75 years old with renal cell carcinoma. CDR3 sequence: CASSGQGYYGYTF. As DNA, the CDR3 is TGTGCCAGCAGCGGACAGGGGTACTATGGCTACACCTTC.